A selection of T cell receptor beta chains follows, all from one sample in a study of blood T cell repertoires in COVID-19. Clones were sequenced by immunoSEQ multiplex PCR, and TCRdb holds only the in-frame ones, with some missing. The table includes 200,000 to 250,000 clones, more than 75% detected once. Sequenced input: peripheral blood. The receptors were gathered from a woman between 70 and 85 years old with COVID-19, enrolled during active disease. The CDR3 runs from the conserved cysteine through the conserved F or W. The D gene is left open where the match is weak. Size is omitted from some rows. Given values are once, few, many or a class for expanded clones.

TRBJ2-6 | TRBV5-4 | - | - | CASSLGQIKAGANVLTF | TGTGCCAGCAGCTTGGGACAAATCAAAGCTGGGGCCAACGTCCTGACTTTC
TRBJ2-7 | TRBV5-1 | - | TRBD1 | CASSIGQGAREQYF | TGCGCCAGCAGCATAGGACAGGGGGCTAGGGAGCAGTACTTC
TRBJ1-1 | TRBV28 | - | - | CASSRARVGPNTEAFF | TGTGCCAGCAGTCGAGCCAGGGTTGGCCCTAACACTGAAGCTTTCTTT
TRBJ1-5 | TRBV12-3/TRBV12-4 | - | TRBD1 | CASSTQGATAQHF | TGTGCCAGCAGTACTCAGGGGGCAACGGCCCAGCATTTT
TRBJ1-6 | TRBV6-5 | once | - | CASGVSINSPLHF | TGTGCCAGTGGAGTTTCTATTAATTCACCCCTCCACTTT
TRBJ1-2 | TRBV29-1 | many | TRBD1 | CSVQQGLGGYTF | TGCAGCGTTCAACAGGGGTTAGGGGGCTACACCTTC
TRBJ1-2 | TRBV3-1/TRBV3-2 | - | - | CASSQGQTVGYTF | TGTGCCAGCAGCCAAGGACAGACAGTAGGCTACACCTTC
TRBJ1-3 | TRBV9 | many | - | CASSAQYSGNTIYF | TGTGCCAGCAGCGCCCAGTACTCTGGAAACACCATATATTTT
TRBJ2-3 | TRBV28 | once | TRBD2 | CASGSAGGSSTDTQYF | TGTGCCAGCGGTAGTGCGGGAGGGTCTAGCACAGATACGCAGTATTTT
TRBJ1-2 | TRBV10-1 | - | - | CASSESRGYGYTF | TGCGCCAGCAGTGAGTCAAGGGGCTATGGCTACACCTTC
TRBJ1-2 | TRBV18 | - | TRBD1 | CASSPGQGAEFGYTF | TGTGCCAGCTCACCAGGGCAGGGGGCTGAATTTGGCTACACCTTC
TRBJ1-5 | TRBV27 | once | TRBD1 | CASSLRQGVNQPQHF | TGTGCCAGCAGTCTCAGACAGGGGGTCAACCAGCCCCAGCATTTT
TRBJ1-4 | TRBV18 | - | - | CASSPLGEEEKLFF | TGTGCCAGCTCACCTCTGGGGGAGGAGGAAAAACTGTTTTTT
TRBJ2-3 | TRBV28 | - | TRBD2 | CASSPVGTSGSRGTQYF | TGTGCCAGCAGTCCGGTAGGGACTAGCGGGAGTCGGGGTACGCAGTATTTT
TRBJ2-3 | TRBV3-1/TRBV3-2 | - | TRBD2 | CASSQDPRLAGGTDTQYF | TGTGCCAGCAGCCAAGATCCACGGCTAGCGGGAGGGACAGATACGCAGTATTTT
TRBJ1-2 | TRBV19 | - | - | CASSPVAVYGYTF | TGTGCCAGTAGTCCTGTCGCGGTCTATGGCTACACCTTC
TRBJ1-5 | TRBV5-8 | few | - | CASSRWGGDQPQHF | TGTGCCAGCAGCCGATGGGGGGGCGATCAGCCCCAGCATTTT
TRBJ1-1 | TRBV5-4 | - | TRBD1 | CASSSDRFNTEAFF | TGTGCCAGCAGCTCGGACAGGTTTAACACTGAAGCTTTCTTT
TRBJ1-2 | TRBV10-3 | - | TRBD1 | CAISEGQGVEGYTF | TGTGCCATCAGTGAGGGACAGGGGGTGGAAGGCTACACCTTC